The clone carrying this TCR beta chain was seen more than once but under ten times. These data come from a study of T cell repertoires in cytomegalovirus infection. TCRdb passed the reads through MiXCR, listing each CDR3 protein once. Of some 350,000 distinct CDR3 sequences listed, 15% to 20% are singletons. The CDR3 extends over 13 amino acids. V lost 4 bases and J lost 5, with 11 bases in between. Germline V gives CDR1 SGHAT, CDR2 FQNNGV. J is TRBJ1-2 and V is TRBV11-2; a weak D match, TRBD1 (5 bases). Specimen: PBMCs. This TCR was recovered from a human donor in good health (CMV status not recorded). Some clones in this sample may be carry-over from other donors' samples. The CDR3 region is CASSSGMGYGYTF. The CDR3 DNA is TGTGCCAGCAGCTCAGGGATGGGTTATGGCTACACCTTC.